The present TCR beta chain was sequenced within a study of blood T cell repertoires in COVID-19. Study-level background: Researchers got acute and convalescent COVID-19 samples from the United States, Italy and Spain.

CDR1 and CDR2 (germline): MGHDK, SYGVNS. The CDR3 has 13 residues. With 5 bases clipped from V and 4 bases from J, the junction kept 4 bases outside the gene matches. TCRdb's table, derived via immunoSEQ multiplex PCR, lists solely in-frame clones and lacks some. The sample carries around 360,000 clones, 80% to 90% recorded once. The specimen sequenced was PBMCs or T cells enriched from blood (not recorded which). The chain recombines TRBV25-1 with TRBJ2-7; 8 bases agree with TRBD1. The source is a man aged 35 to 55 in a cohort exposed to, infected with or recovered from COVID-19 (not recorded which). As DNA, the CDR3 is TGTGCCAGCAGTAAAGGGGACAGGTACGAGCAGTACTTC. Translation: CASSKGDRYEQYF.